This TCR beta chain was found in a study of beta chain features in type 1 diabetes. Study-wide results and caveats: For cells with high TCR expression, cDNA sequencing could yield over-representation. Type 1 diabetes patients had TCRB CDR3s that were shorter (moderately but significantly so) in all four CD4+ subsets.

Sorting gave populations that all exceeded 95% purity. This clone was seen more than once but under ten times. What it binds is unknown. The CDR3 loop spans 16 amino acids. The V gene's germline CDR1 is SEHNR and CDR2 FQNEAQ (reference sequence). J lost 4 bases, V lost 5 bases, and 11 bases had no gene match. The investigators reverse transcribed all of the isolated RNA, so they sequenced expressed TCRB transcripts. The average read count of naive, central memory and regulatory T cell samples was about 3.57 million. Some clones are missing from TCRdb's copy, which holds only in-frame ones; the method was immunoSEQ multiplex PCR. The table includes 550,000 to 850,000 clones, 10% to 15% detected once.

The clonotype originates from a young man with type 1 diabetes. Sequencing used naive CD4+ T cells from blood. The rearrangement links TRBV7-9 to TRBJ2-7; TRBD1 matches 10 bases. CDR3 in amino acids: CASSQFGTGEWYEQYF. The CDR3 bases are TGTGCCAGCAGCCAATTTGGGACAGGGGAATGGTACGAGCAGTACTTC.